This passage covers 30 T cell receptor delta chains from one sample sequenced in a study of gamma-delta chains in newborns, infants, children (dated by TCRdb to the late 2010s). TCRdb shows the sequencer as Illumina MiSeq. For TCRdb, the public reads were processed anew by CATT, and duplicate DNA sequences were folded into one row. In this sample the table shows roughly 10,000 delta-chain clones, under 25% of which occur a single time. The ten largest clones capture about 4.4% of the sample. Sample: blood. Receptor source: a child who was a newborn, infant or young child, either healthy, febrile or measles-vaccinated (not recorded which).

No V gene was called here, but the J gene is TRDJ1; the table's TRDD3 call for D was not verified on the DNA. The CDR3 loop spans 14 amino acids. The CDR3 protein is CSALGDLYTDKLIF. The CDR3 DNA reads TGTTCGGCACTGGGGGATTTGTACACCGATAAACTCATCTTT.

The genes are TRDV2 and TRDJ3, with TRDD3 matching 11 bases. V shed 1 base, J shed 0 bases, and the junction held 1 base outside the gene matches. The V gene's germline CDR1 is GEAIGNYY and CDR2 EKD. This CDR3 region has 18 residues. Here the CDR3 DNA reads TGTGCCTGTGACACACTGGGGGATATCTCCTGGGACACCCGACAGATGTTTTTC. It yields the protein CACDTLGDISWDTRQMFF.

Sample share makes this clone medium-sized. This chain uses TRDV2 with TRDJ1, with 8 bases matching TRDD3. CDR1 GEAIGNYY and CDR2 EKD come from the germline V gene. V shed 0 bases, J shed 0 bases, and the junction held 5 bases outside the gene matches. The CDR3 covers 16 residues. In DNA, the CDR3 is TGTGCCTGTGACACCCTAGTACTGGGGGACACCGATAAACTCATCTTT. Protein product: CACDTLVLGDTDKLIF.

This clone was counted a few times. One end of the junction varies from germline; a read error may be responsible. The sample carries other DNA sequences with the same CDR3. This rearrangement joins TRDV2 to TRDJ1; 8 nucleotides agree with TRDD3. The germline gives CDR1 GEAIGNYY, CDR2 EKD. CDR3 length equals 20 residues. This CDR3 is CACDTLPDTGGQAYTDKLIF. For the CDR3, the DNA is TGTGCCTGTGACACCCTTCCCGATACTGGGGGCCAAGCGTACACCGATAAGCTCATCTTT.

As concerns this clone: A far larger clone is one nucleotide away, so this likely arose from a read error. The chain recombines TRDV2 with TRDJ1; 8 bases agree with TRDD3. The germline gives CDR1 GEAIGNYY, CDR2 EKD. This CDR3 contains 22 residues. Trimming cost V 3 bases and J 0 bases; bases outside gene matches: 26. CDR3 in amino acids: CACDPLGGTGSTGGKYTDKLIF. The DNA for the CDR3 is TGTGCCTGTGACCCCTTGGGAGGAACAGGGAGTACTGGGGGCAAATACACCGATAAACTCATCTTT.

This clone qualifies as medium-sized. The chain has TRDV2 and TRDJ1; tentative D call: TRDD3 (6 bases). The CDR3 consists of 19 residues. Germline V gives CDR1 GEAIGNYY, CDR2 EKD. V was pared by 0 bases and J by 0 bases, with 22 bases between. Here the CDR3 DNA reads TGTGCCTGTGACACCGTTTCGGGGATGGGGGTCTCGTACACCGATAAACTCATCTTT. Amino acids: CACDTVSGMGVSYTDKLIF.

V and J are TRDV2 and TRDJ3, with 9 bases matching TRDD3. The CDR3 sequence is 20 residues long. Germline V gene sequence: CDR1 GEAIGNYY, CDR2 EKD. The J segment lost 0 bases and the V segment lost 3 bases, leaving 11 bases of the junction unmatched. In DNA form, the CDR3 reads TGTGCCTGTGACGGGGTACTGGGGGAACTGAGCTCCTGGGACACCCGACAGATGTTTTTC. It encodes CACDGVLGELSSWDTRQMFF.

This clone showed up just a few times. The V and J genes are TRDV2 and TRDJ1; TRDD3 is a possible D gene (7 bases). This CDR3 has 18 amino acids. The germline V and J ends were trimmed by 1 base and 1 base, with 21 bases remaining between them. The germline V gene has CDR1 GEAIGNYY and CDR2 EKD. CDR3 residues: CACDTLLQTGGFTDKLIF. The CDR3 region has the DNA TGTGCCTGTGACACGCTCCTACAGACGGGGGGATTCACCGATAAACTCATCTTT.

The table lists this clone with a few counts. This chain joins TRDV2 and TRDJ3; 11 bases are a match to TRDD3. With 1 base clipped from V and 0 bases from J, the junction kept 4 bases outside the gene matches. From germline, CDR1 is GEAIGNYY and CDR2 EKD. The CDR3 consists of 19 residues. DNA for the CDR3: TGTGCCTGTGACACGGCTGGGGGATACAGCTCCTGGGACACCCGACAGATGTTTTTC. It translates to CACDTAGGYSSWDTRQMFF.

This clone came up a few times. A much larger clone lies one base from this, so it may be a read error. The chain is built from TRDV2 and TRDJ1, with TRDD3 matching 10 bases. CDR1 is GEAIGNYY and CDR2 is EKD in the germline V gene. The junction had 6 bases not matched to a gene; V was cut back by 1 base and J by 2 bases. CDR3 length: 16 residues. DNA of the CDR3: TGTGCCTGTGACACTGTGGGGGATACATGGACCGATAAACTCATCTTT. As protein: CACDTVGDTWTDKLIF.

This clone was counted only a few times. The rearrangement uses TRDV2 and TRDJ1, with TRDD3 matching 10 bases. Germline-derived CDR1 and CDR2 are GEAIGNYY and EKD. This CDR3 region has 21 residues. V lost 0 bases and J lost 0; bases outside the gene matches: 18. CDR3 DNA sequence: TGTGCCTGTGACACCGTCCTGCCACGTACTGCTACTGGGGGATACACCGATAAACTCATCTTT. It specifies CACDTVLPRTATGGYTDKLIF.

The CDR3 protein is CACDTVGDTAQLFF. The DNA of the CDR3 is TGTGCCTGTGACACCGTGGGGGATACAGCACAACTCTTCTTT. The chain combines TRDV2 with TRDJ2; 8 bases line up with TRDD3. Germline values: CDR1 GEAIGNYY, CDR2 EKD. The CDR3 consists of 14 residues. With V trimmed by 0 bases and J by 5 bases, 1 base remained unmatched.

This chain uses TRDV2 with TRDJ1; 11 bases agree with TRDD3. Per germline, CDR1 GEAIGNYY and CDR2 EKD. V was pared by 3 bases and J by 8 bases, with 34 bases of the junction left unmatched. The CDR3 length is 23 residues. DNA of the CDR3: TGTGCCTGTGACCCCGTGGAGATGGGGGATACGCCGAAGGTGACGGGCGACCGGCGAAAACTCATCTTT. It is translated as CACDPVEMGDTPKVTGDRRKLIF.

This clone was seen a few times. The junction shows a germline mismatch at one end, possibly a read error. The chain uses TRDV2 and TRDJ1; the D call may be TRDD2 or TRDD3 (6 bases each). Germline-derived CDR1 and CDR2 are GEAIGNYY and EKD. This CDR3 has 20 residues. Here the CDR3 DNA reads TGTGCCTGTGGCACCTTAATTCCTAGTCCGGGGGAACCGTACACCGATAAACTCATCTTT. Its translation: CACGTLIPSPGEPYTDKLIF.

This clone was picked up a small number of times. The genes are TRDV2 and TRDJ1; D is possibly TRDD3 (6 bases). V was clipped by 3 bases and J by 4 bases, with 17 bases between them. CDR1 is GEAIGNYY and CDR2 is EKD in the germline V gene. The CDR3 is made up of 15 amino acids. In DNA form, the CDR3 reads TGTGCCTGTGACCCACTGGGAACAGAGAGCGATAAACTCATCTTT. This gives the protein CACDPLGTESDKLIF.

V usage is TRDV2 and J usage is TRDJ1; D might be TRDD3 (6 bases). This CDR3 region has 14 residues. Germline-derived CDR1 and CDR2 are GEAIGNYY and EKD. Trimming shortened V by 0 bases and J by 7 bases, and 14 bases separated the two germline ends. CDR3 coding DNA: TGTGCCTGTGACACCCTGGGGACGGGGGTTAAACTCATCTTT. Its protein is CACDTLGTGVKLIF.

A note on this clone: In the same sample, other DNA sequences code for this CDR3. This rearrangement joins TRDV2 to TRDJ1; TRDD3 matches at 10 bases. From germline, CDR1 is GEAIGNYY and CDR2 EKD. V shed 3 bases and J 2 bases; nucleotides not matched to a gene: 5. The CDR3 totals 15 residues. This chain's CDR3 is CACDPLLGDTDKLIF. In nucleotides, the CDR3 is TGTGCCTGTGACCCCCTACTGGGGGATACCGATAAACTCATCTTT.

V and J are TRDV1 and TRDJ1; a possible D gene is TRDD2 (9 bases). V was trimmed by 3 bases and J by 0 bases, leaving 32 bases between them. The CDR3 covers 22 residues. CDR1 is TSWWSYY, CDR2 QGS, per germline. The CDR3 loop is CALGELGLPTAAGGKYTDKLIF. CDR3 coding DNA: TGTGCTCTTGGGGAGCTAGGCCTTCCTACGGCTGCTGGGGGAAAGTACACCGATAAACTCATCTTT.

This clone was counted a few times. The germline gene is not matched at one end of the junction; a read error may be the cause. The rearrangement links TRDV2 to TRDJ1; unclear D gene. The CDR3 has 14 residues. Per the germline V gene, CDR1 is GEAIGNYY and CDR2 is EKD. CDR3: CACDEMLSTDKLIF. The CDR3 bases are TGCGCCTGTGACGAGATGCTCTCCACTGATAAACTCATCTTT.

The chain is built from TRDV2 and TRDJ3; TRDD3 matches 9 bases. CDR1 and CDR2 from the germline V gene are GEAIGNYY and EKD. The CDR3 extends over 19 amino acids. The trim removed 1 base at V and 0 bases at J, leaving 6 bases unmatched. CDR3 sequence: CACDTSGGWSSWDTRQMFF. DNA for the CDR3: TGTGCCTGTGACACTTCTGGGGGATGGAGCTCCTGGGACACCCGACAGATGTTTTTC.

This clone came up once. This sequence may be a read error, since a much larger clone differs from it by one base. The chain carries TRDV2 and TRDJ1, with 10 bases matching TRDD3. The CDR3 is 21 amino acids. In germline, CDR1 is GEAIGNYY, CDR2 EKD. Germline trimming cut 1 base from V and 3 bases from J; bases unmatched to any gene: 22. The CDR3 region has the DNA TGTGCCTGTGACACGGTCAGCTCAAGTGAGACTGGGGGATTACTTGCCGATAAACTCATCTTT. Its translation: CACDTVSSSETGGLLADKLIF.

This clone is categorized as medium-sized. V and J are TRDV2 and TRDJ1; no clear D gene. Germline V gene data show CDR1 as GEAIGNYY and CDR2 as EKD. V shed 3 bases and J shed 2 bases, with 12 bases lying between them. The CDR3 has 14 amino acids. The CDR3 is CACDHMGDTDKLIF. The CDR3 DNA is TGTGCCTGTGACCATATGGGAGATACCGATAAACTCATCTTT.

Comment on this clone: At one of its ends the junction is not consistent with the germline gene, which may arise from a read error. V usage is TRDV2 and J usage is TRDJ3, with 11 positions matching TRDD3. The length of the CDR3 is 17 residues. CDR1 and CDR2 from the germline V gene are GEAIGNYY and EKD. The chain's CDR3 is CACEELGDSWDTRKMFF. The CDR3 nucleotides are TGTGCCTGTGAAGAACTGGGGGATAGCTGGGACACCCGAAAGATGTTTTTC.

V is TRDV2 and J is TRDJ1, with a possible D match to TRDD3 (6 bases). The CDR3 runs 20 residues. The germline gives CDR1 GEAIGNYY, CDR2 EKD. The V and J ends lost 4 bases and 3 bases respectively, with 32 bases between them. CDR3 bases: TGTGCCTGTGATACAAGCCAGATGATGGGGGCCAAGTCCGAGGCCGATAAACTCATCTTT. It codes for CACDTSQMMGAKSEADKLIF.

Relative to its sample, this clone is medium-sized (0.01 to 0.1%). In DNA form, the CDR3 reads TGTGCCTGTGACAAAGTACTGGGGGATAGCTCCTGGGACACCCGACAGATGTTTTTC. Translating gives CACDKVLGDSSWDTRQMFF. V usage is TRDV2 and J usage is TRDJ3, with 11 bases identical to TRDD3. This CDR3 has 19 residues. Trimming removed 2 bases from V and 0 bases from J; junction bases left unmatched: 5. Looked up from germline, CDR1 is GEAIGNYY and CDR2 is EKD.

The sample holds a few counts of this clone. The junction and the germline gene differ at one end; a read error may be behind it. CDR3 residues: CACDTVGDTPDKLTF. In DNA, the CDR3 is TGTGCCTGTGACACCGTAGGGGATACACCCGATAAACTCACCTTT. The chain has TRDV2 and TRDJ1; 8 bases match TRDD3. In germline, CDR1 is GEAIGNYY, CDR2 EKD. The CDR3 has 15 amino acids.

The table lists this clone with a few counts. The sample contains more than one DNA sequence encoding this CDR3. CDR3: CACDSVNWGIPTGDKLIF. CDR3 in DNA: TGTGCCTGTGACTCAGTAAACTGGGGGATCCCTACTGGCGATAAACTCATCTTT. This chain links TRDV2 with TRDJ1, with 10 bases aligning to TRDD3. CDR3 size: 18 residues. V lost 3 bases and J lost 4; bases outside the gene matches: 16. Germline CDR1 GEAIGNYY, CDR2 EKD.

This clone was seen a handful of times. The chain couples TRDV2 to TRDJ1; 8 bases agree with TRDD3. Germline trimming cut 3 bases from V and 1 base from J; bases unmatched to any gene: 12. Germline V CDR1 and CDR2: GEAIGNYY, EKD. This CDR3 is 17 amino acids long. CDR3 DNA: TGTGCCTGTGACCGCGTACTGGGGGCCCTAGGCACCGATAAACTCATCTTT. Protein sequence: CACDRVLGALGTDKLIF.

In the case of this clone: A much larger clone lies one base from this, so it may be a read error. The chain combines TRDV2 with TRDJ1; 11 bases are shared with TRDD3. CDR1 is GEAIGNYY and CDR2 is EKD in the germline V gene. The CDR3 runs to 21 residues. The CDR3 nucleotides read TGTGCCTGTGACACCCTCCTCGTACTGGGGGATAAGGAGAGACGCACCGATAAAATCATCTTT. It yields the protein CACDTLLVLGDKERRTDKIIF.

This clone was detected once. The V call is TRDV2, the J call TRDJ1, with 7 bases identical to TRDD3. From germline, CDR1 is GEAIGNYY and CDR2 EKD. The CDR3 runs 17 residues. V trimming: 0 bases; J trimming: 10 bases; junction bases outside the gene matches: 19. The CDR3 DNA sequence: TGTGCCTGTGACACCGTAGGGCGTACTGGGGATTATGGGAGACTCATCTTT. Protein sequence: CACDTVGRTGDYGRLIF.